What follows is one TCR beta chain and its context. This clone was recorded only once. What this receptor recognizes is not known. No much larger clonotype is one base removed from it; base qualities were not supplied. This sample stems from a study of T cell responses to AZD1222 COVID-19 vaccine (dated by TCRdb to about 2021). Concerning the study at large: A total of around 240 trial participants underwent TCR sequencing, of whom under 220 had received two doses of AZD1222 and about 25 had received two doses of the MenACWY control vaccine. Trial participants were enrolled into age subgroups of 18-55, 56-69 and 70-plus years, which contained around 140, 26 and 57 TCR-sequenced participants, respectively. On the study overall, not on this receptor specifically: CD4 TCRs associated with the vaccine covered the entire spike protein, and the dominant responses were in regions 160-218 and 743-854. The 56-69-year group was small, and its depth increase did not reach significance, likely because of low power. After two AZD1222 doses, both the breadth and the depth of spike-specific TCRs were significantly higher than at day 0 and than in MenACWY recipients. No day 14 peak-response samples were available, so repertoires were characterized only after the peak T cell response. Participants were mostly white British and included more females than males, and it was suggested by the authors that clonal diversity may have been underestimated. Conclusions about previously exposed vaccinees are limited, since just six AZD1222 recipients were seropositive for SARS-CoV-2 at baseline. Nearly half of unique spike-specific TCRs reportedly recognized epitopes outside regions mutated in the B.1.351 and B.1.1.7 variants.

The CDR3 regions of human TCRbeta chains were analyzed by immunosequencing. Turning to the authors' computational methods: TCRs in the repertoires were matched against a reference library of SARS-CoV-2-specific TCRs that had been generated with the MIRA antigen-specificity platform. Breadth was defined as the fraction of unique TCRs that were SARS-CoV-2-associated, and depth was defined as the fraction of total T cells that were SARS-CoV-2-associated. Using the MIRA data, each spike-specific TCR was mapped to the spike region that the TCR reacts to and placed in a CD4 or CD8 class. Log10-transformed breadth and depth values were compared by one-way ANOVA with Sidak's multiple comparisons tests. The table was pulled from immuneACCESS by TCRdb, which kept in-frame rearrangements only. Such tables lose some clones; where checked, under half of the loss comes from unresolved V genes, and the rest has no known cause. V, J and clone size are those of that table, while D and trimming were read from the DNA. The sample contains about 200,000 clones, roughly 92% of them found a single time. 3.6% of the sample is taken by the ten largest.

This specimen's time point label, interpreted: about 28 days (+/-7) after the second vaccine dose. In the paper's terms, the treatment or condition label means: meningococcal conjugate vaccine given as trial control. Vaccinee samples came from UK trials COV001 and COV002, including a single-blind randomized controlled phase 2/3 trial of AZD1222 (ChAdOx1 nCoV-19) in healthy adults. For TCRbeta chain sequencing, PBMC samples from trial participants were taken at day 0 and at day 28 after the second dose. The V and J ends are trimmed by 5 bases and 14 bases, leaving 16 bases between them. Reading from cysteine to phenylalanine, the CDR3 counts 12 amino acids. CDR3 DNA only is kept here, 36 bases in frame from base 1. CDR1 and CDR2 (SGHTA, FQGTGA) derive from the germline V gene.

Material: peripheral blood, obtained 28 days after the second dose of the MenACWY control vaccine. The sequence joins TRBV7-3 to TRBJ2-1, with a weak D call of TRBD2 (8 bases match). This clonotype was obtained from an adult who received the MenACWY meningococcal vaccine as a control. This receptor carries the CDR3 CASSPGGGQKFF. The DNA sequence is TGTGCCAGCAGCCCCGGGGGGGGACAGAAGTTCTTC.